The clone carrying this T cell receptor (beta chain) showed up many times. Its target is unknown. PBMCs numbering 2 million and stored at -80 C yielded the unsorted libraries. The sample is drawn from a study of neurological immune-mediated disorders. General study findings and limits: Multiple sclerosis patients had less TCR clonal expansion than even healthy controls, unlike HTLV-1-associated myelopathy.

CDR3 size: 13 residues. Germline V CDR1 and CDR2: SGHDT, YYEEEE. Trimming cost V 0 bases and J 5 bases; bases outside gene matches: 1. With 10-nucleotide random UMIs, 5'RACE was used to make the cDNA. TCRdb reanalysed the 5' RACE reads using MiXCR and keeps one entry per CDR3 protein. The sample holds fewer than 85,000 distinct CDR3 sequences; about 4% are singletons and the top ten take 1% to 1.5%. V and J are TRBV5-6 and TRBJ2-7; 8 positions agree with TRBD1. Sequencing was carried out using PBMCs. The receptor comes from a man aged 25 to 40 with multiple sclerosis. The CDR3 loop is CASSLEDRDEQYF. Here the CDR3 DNA reads TGTGCCAGCAGCTTGGAGGACAGGGACGAGCAGTACTTC.